Each of the 30 T cell receptor beta chains below was sequenced from the same sample in a study of cytomegalovirus exposure and HLA in healthy donors. 60 Vbeta and 13 Jbeta primers were used in PCR. TCRdb's table, derived via immunoSEQ multiplex PCR, lists solely in-frame clones and lacks some. Among some 56,000 clones listed, 65% to 90% were seen once. The specimen sequenced was PBMCs. These TCRs come from a human donor in good health.

The chain recombines TRBV6-1 with TRBJ1-1; tentative D call: TRBD1 (6 bases). Germline V CDR1 and CDR2: MNHNS, SASEGT. This CDR3 has 15 amino acids. V lost 2 bases to trimming and J lost 3 bases, with 13 bases between them. Written as DNA, the CDR3 is TGTGCCAGCAGTGAAACCAGGACAGTAGACACTGAAGCTTTCTTT. Protein: CASSETRTVDTEAFF.

The chain links TRBV7-8 to TRBJ2-5; maybe TRBD2 (5 bases). The J call may be incorrect, as the DNA end agrees better with TRBJ2-7. The length of the CDR3 is 12 residues. Germline CDR1 SGHVS, CDR2 FQNEAQ. CDR3 DNA: TGTGCCAGCACCTCCCCGGGATACGAGCAGTACTTC. Protein sequence: CASTSPGYEQYF.

V usage is TRBV2 and J usage is TRBJ2-3; 8 nucleotides match TRBD2. Germline CDR1 SNHLY, CDR2 FYNNEI. The CDR3 runs 16 residues. V shed 7 bases, J shed 1 base, and the junction held 10 bases outside the gene matches. CDR3 loop: CASKMGLGVRTDTQYF. In DNA, the CDR3 is TGTGCCAGCAAAATGGGACTAGGGGTACGCACAGATACGCAGTATTTT.

This chain uses TRBV4-2 with TRBJ2-2; D might be TRBD2 (6 bases). Trimming removed 2 bases from V and 6 bases from J, with 10 bases in between. The CDR3 consists of 14 residues. The germline V gene encodes CDR1 LGHNA and CDR2 YNFKEQ. The CDR3 loop reads CASSQPREPGELFF. The DNA of the CDR3 is TGTGCCAGCAGCCAACCTCGGGAGCCCGGGGAGCTGTTTTTT.

The chain couples TRBV9 to TRBJ2-1, with TRBD2 matching 9 bases. Trimming took 3 bases from V and 9 from J; bases not matched to a gene: 13. Germline lookup yields CDR1 SGDLS and CDR2 YYNGEE. The CDR3 contains 16 residues. The CDR3 here is CASSAYGTSRVLEQFF. CDR3 bases: TGTGCCAGCAGCGCATATGGGACTAGCAGGGTACTTGAGCAGTTCTTC.

The chain joins TRBV5-1 to TRBJ2-7; D possibly corresponds to TRBD1 (6 bases). This CDR3 contains 14 residues. CDR1 SGHRS and CDR2 YFSETQ come from the germline V gene. V lost 4 bases and J 1 base, leaving 12 bases between the germline ends. CDR3 nucleotides: TGCGCCAGCAGCACCGGGGACACATCCTACGAGCAGTACTTC. The encoded protein is CASSTGDTSYEQYF.

J is TRBJ2-3 and V is TRBV5-1; 11 nucleotides match TRBD1. Germline CDR1 reads SGHRS; CDR2 reads YFSETQ. J lost 2 bases, V lost 4 bases, and 6 bases had no gene match. The CDR3 is made up of 16 amino acids. The CDR3 DNA reads as TGCGCCAGCAGCGCCCCTGGACAGGGGGCCACAGATACGCAGTATTTT. This sequence encodes CASSAPGQGATDTQYF.

V gene TRBV4-2 combines with J gene TRBJ2-7, with TRBD2 matching 8 bases. The CDR3 is 15 residues long. Losses at the gene ends were 5 bases for V and 3 bases for J; bases not matched to a gene: 9. Per germline, CDR1 LGHNA and CDR2 YNFKEQ. The CDR3, as DNA: TGTGCCAGCAGCGGGGGGCTAGCGGGTGACTACGAGCAGTACTTC. Its translation: CASSGGLAGDYEQYF.

The J gene is TRBJ2-1, the V gene TRBV5-1; weak D call: TRBD2 (5 bases). The V and J ends lost 3 bases and 6 bases respectively, with 10 bases between them. This CDR3 has 13 amino acids. Germline-derived CDR1 and CDR2 are SGHRS and YFSETQ. The CDR3 region has the DNA TGCGCCAGCAGCTCGACTAATCCCAATGAGCAGTTCTTC. Translated, it gives CASSSTNPNEQFF. The full variable domain, in which reference TRBV5-1 and TRBJ2-1 provide the parts outside the CDR3, is KAGVTQTPRYLIKTRGQQVTLSCSPISGHRSVSWYQQTPGQGLQFLFEYFSETQRNKGNFPGRFSGRQFSNSRSEMNVSTLELGDSALYLCASSSTNPNEQFFGPGTRLTVL.

For this clone: One end of the junction fails to match germline, which may point to a read error. The chain has TRBV7-7 and TRBJ2-1, with 10 bases that match TRBD2. The CDR3 is made up of 12 amino acids. In germline, CDR1 is SSHAT, CDR2 FNYEAQ (reference sequence). CDR3 sequence: CASSLAGGEQFF. CDR3 bases: TGTGCTAGCAGCTTAGCGGGAGGTGAGCAGTTCTTC.

The V and J genes are TRBV6-6 and TRBJ1-2; 7 bases match TRBD1. This CDR3 is built from 13 residues. Germline V gene data show CDR1 as MNHNY and CDR2 as SVGAGI (reference sequence). The ends lost 6 bases at V and 8 bases at J; junction bases unmatched: 9. CDR3 nucleotide sequence: TGTGCCAGCAGCTCTACAGGGGAGAGAGGCTACACCTTC. This translates into CASSSTGERGYTF.

The chain is built from TRBV7-6 and TRBJ2-1, with D perhaps matching TRBD2 (5 bases). The CDR3 is made up of 15 amino acids. CDR1 is SGHVS, CDR2 FNYEAQ, per germline. Trimming removed 0 bases at V and 1 base at J, with 7 bases between. CDR3: CASSLAGVSYNEQFF. The DNA for the CDR3 is TGTGCCAGCAGCTTAGCGGGAGTTTCCTACAATGAGCAGTTCTTC.

The genes are TRBV19 and TRBJ2-6; possibly TRBD1 for D (6 bases). Germline assignment: CDR1 LNHDA and CDR2 SQIVND (reference sequence). CDR3 size: 14 residues. Trimming stripped 10 bases from V and 2 bases from J, with 12 bases between. In nucleotides, the CDR3 is TGTGCCACCCAACACAGGGCTGGGGCCAACGTCCTGACTTTC. The encoded protein is CATQHRAGANVLTF.

The chain uses TRBV21-1 and TRBJ2-7; the D call of TRBD1 is as the table states it, not checked on the DNA. TRBV21-1 is described as a pseudogene. The CDR3 loop spans 16 amino acids. The chain's CDR3 is CASSKDYRDSTYEQYF. The CDR3 DNA reads TGTGCCAGCAGCAAAGATTACAGGGATTCCACCTACGAGCAGTACTTC.

J is TRBJ2-5 and V is TRBV18, with D tentatively TRBD2 (6 bases). CDR1 is KGHSH and CDR2 is LQKENI in the germline V gene. Trimming removed 6 bases from V and 5 bases from J, with 10 bases in between. The length of the CDR3 is 12 residues. Here the CDR3 reads CASSRRGETQYF. CDR3 coding DNA: TGTGCCAGCTCGAGGAGGGGTGAGACCCAGTACTTC.

This chain links TRBV19 with TRBJ2-2, with TRBD1 matching 8 bases. The CDR3 has 15 residues. The germline gives CDR1 LNHDA, CDR2 SQIVND (reference sequence). V lost 7 bases to trimming and J lost 5 bases; unmatched junction nucleotides: 9. The CDR3 sequence is CASKQGQGRTGELFF. DNA of the CDR3: TGTGCCAGTAAGCAAGGACAGGGAAGAACCGGGGAGCTGTTTTTT.

This chain joins TRBV9 and TRBJ2-2; 11 bases fit TRBD2. This CDR3 is built from 17 residues. Germline V gives CDR1 SGDLS, CDR2 YYNGEE. With 4 bases clipped from V and 11 bases from J, the junction kept 16 bases outside the gene matches. The DNA of the CDR3 is TGTGCCAGCAGCCCACATCAAGGGACTAGCGGTACTTACGAGCTGTTTTTT. This sequence encodes CASSPHQGTSGTYELFF.

V gene TRBV29-1 combines with J gene TRBJ2-7, with 11 bases that match TRBD2. V lost 6 bases, J lost 7 bases, and 11 bases stayed unmatched. The CDR3 contains 14 residues. Germline CDR1 and CDR2: SQVTM and ANQGSEA. The CDR3 sequence: CSVTTSGSILEQYF. As DNA, the CDR3 is TGCAGCGTCACCACTAGCGGGAGTATTCTTGAGCAGTACTTC.

The chain joins TRBV7-9 to TRBJ2-5; perhaps TRBD2 as D (6 bases). Germline V CDR1 and CDR2: SEHNR, FQNEAQ (reference sequence). V lost 4 bases and J 5 bases, leaving 17 bases between the germline ends. The CDR3 is 15 amino acids. The CDR3: CASSSGAGGGETQYF. The CDR3 DNA reads TGTGCCAGCAGCTCGGGAGCCGGGGGTGGGGAGACCCAGTACTTC.

The sample holds a few counts of this clone. The chain links TRBV27 to TRBJ2-4, with TRBD1 matching over 8 bases. The CDR3 consists of 15 residues. Unmatched junction bases numbered 10, after V lost 6 bases and J lost 6 bases. The germline V gene encodes CDR1 MNHEY and CDR2 SMNVEV (reference sequence). The CDR3 spells CASSSTRGLGNIQYF. DNA for the CDR3: TGTGCCAGCAGCTCAACCAGGGGGCTGGGAAACATTCAGTACTTC.

The sample holds one count of this clone. V is TRBV10-3 and J is TRBJ2-5; 7 bases fit TRBD2. In germline, CDR1 is ENHRY, CDR2 SYGVKD. The CDR3 is 16 amino acids. V trimming: 2 bases; J trimming: 5 bases; junction bases outside the gene matches: 11. CDR3 nucleotides: TGTGCCATCAGTGAGGTCAATCGGGCGGGAGTGGAGACCCAGTACTTC. Translating gives CAISEVNRAGVETQYF.

As DNA, the CDR3 is TGTGCCAGCAGCCGGGACAGGGGATATGGAGAGACCCAGTACTTC. Protein sequence: CASSRDRGYGETQYF. The chain joins TRBV7-3 to TRBJ2-5; TRBD1 agrees at 10 bases. V dropped 5 bases and J dropped 4; count of bases not matched to a gene: 7. CDR3 size: 15 residues. Germline lookup yields CDR1 SGHTA and CDR2 FQGTGA. Drawing the rest from reference TRBV7-3 and TRBJ2-5, the complete variable domain is GAGVSQTPSNKVTEKGKYVELRCDPISGHTALYWYRQSLGQGPEFLIYFQGTGAADDSGLPNDRFFAVRPEGSVSTLKIQRTERGDSAVYLCASSRDRGYGETQYFGPGTRLLVL.

The chain joins TRBV7-2 to TRBJ2-7; tentative D call: TRBD2 (5 bases). This CDR3 is built from 14 residues. V shed 0 bases and J shed 7 bases, with 13 bases lying between them. Germline V gives CDR1 SGHTA, CDR2 FQGNSA. Here the CDR3 reads CASSLAFGPGEQYF. For the CDR3, the DNA is TGTGCCAGCAGCTTAGCATTCGGGCCGGGGGAGCAGTACTTC. Together with reference TRBV7-2 and TRBJ2-7, the CDR3 gives the full variable domain: GAGVSQSPSNKVTEKGKDVELRCDPISGHTALYWYRQSLGQGLEFLIYFQGNSAPDKSGLPSDRFSAERTGGSVSTLTIQRTQQEDSAVYLCASSLAFGPGEQYFGPGTRLTVT.

A few counts support this clone. In nucleotides, the CDR3 is TGTGCCAGCAACCGGGGGATCTCTGGAAACACCATATATTTT. Protein product: CASNRGISGNTIYF. The chain combines TRBV7-9 with TRBJ1-3; a possible D gene is TRBD1 (5 bases). The germline V gene encodes CDR1 SEHNR and CDR2 FQNEAQ (reference sequence). This CDR3 region has 14 residues. Deletions cut 7 bases from V and 0 bases from J, with 10 bases between. Full variable domain (missing parts from reference TRBV7-9 and TRBJ1-3): DTGVSQNPRHKITKRGQNVTFRCDPISEHNRLYWYRQTLGQGPEFLTYFQNEAQLEKSRLLSDRFSAERPKGSFSTLEIQRTEQGDSAMYLCASNRGISGNTIYFGEGSWLTVV.

J is TRBJ2-3 and V is TRBV7-3, with 13 bases lining up with TRBD2. V shed 1 base and J 3 bases; nucleotides not matched to a gene: 4. Looked up from germline, CDR1 is SGHTA and CDR2 is FQGTGA. CDR3 length: 17 amino acids. The CDR3 is CASSLKPTSGRTDTQYF. In DNA form, the CDR3 reads TGTGCCAGCAGCTTAAAGCCGACTAGCGGGAGGACAGATACGCAGTATTTT. The whole variable domain, filled in from reference TRBV7-3 and TRBJ2-3, reads GAGVSQTPSNKVTEKGKYVELRCDPISGHTALYWYRQSLGQGPEFLIYFQGTGAADDSGLPNDRFFAVRPEGSVSTLKIQRTERGDSAVYLCASSLKPTSGRTDTQYFGPGTRLTVL.

This sequence joins TRBV11-3 and TRBJ2-1; possibly TRBD1 for D (6 bases). CDR3 length: 14 amino acids. CDR1 is SGHNT and CDR2 is YENEEA in the germline V gene. Trimming cost V 0 bases and J 4 bases, with 7 bases left between them. CDR3 sequence reads: CASSLEQGYNEQFF. Written as DNA, the CDR3 is TGTGCCAGCAGCTTAGAACAGGGTTACAATGAGCAGTTCTTC. Combining the CDR3 with reference TRBV11-3 and TRBJ2-1 gives the whole variable domain EAGVVQSPRYKIIEKKQPVAFWCNPISGHNTLYWYLQNLGQGPELLIRYENEEAVDDSQLPKDRFSAERLKGVDSTLKIQPAELGDSAVYLCASSLEQGYNEQFFGPGTRLTVL.

This chain uses TRBV9 with TRBJ1-1; a possible D gene is TRBD1 (5 bases). This CDR3 is built from 12 residues. V gave up 3 bases and J gave up 3 bases, with 6 bases separating them. Looked up from germline, CDR1 is SGDLS and CDR2 is YYNGEE. CDR3 residues: CASSGGDTEAFF. In nucleotides, the CDR3 is TGTGCCAGCAGCGGGGGGGACACTGAAGCTTTCTTT.

The chain combines TRBV4-1 with TRBJ2-7, with 7 bases identical to TRBD2. The CDR3 has 15 amino acids. Germline assignment: CDR1 MGHRA and CDR2 YSYEKL. Losses at the gene ends were 2 bases for V and 2 bases for J; bases not matched to a gene: 6. The CDR3 loop reads CASSQPSGTTYEQYF. Here the CDR3 DNA reads TGCGCCAGCAGCCAACCCAGCGGGACGACCTACGAGCAGTACTTC.

This chain joins TRBV4-2 and TRBJ2-5, with D tentatively TRBD1 (7 bases). TRBJ2-7 matches the DNA end more closely, so the J call is doubtful. Germline lookup yields CDR1 LGHNA and CDR2 YNFKEQ. This CDR3 has 15 residues. CDR3 amino acids: CASSQVDREVDEQYF. CDR3 nucleotide sequence: TGTGCCAGCAGCCAAGTCGACAGGGAGGTGGACGAGCAGTACTTC.

The chain is built from TRBV6-8 and TRBJ1-1; 11 nucleotides align to TRBD1. CDR3 length equals 16 residues. The V segment lost 7 bases and the J segment 3 bases; nucleotides outside the gene matches: 10. Germline V gene data show CDR1 as MNHGY and CDR2 as SAAAGT. The CDR3 nucleotides are TGTGCCAGCACCAAACGGGACAGGGGGGGGGACACTGAAGCTTTCTTT. Translation: CASTKRDRGGDTEAFF.